The 18 T cell receptor beta chains reported below all come from one sample, sequenced in a study of blood T cells in healthy people across ages. For the second PCR, which ran for roughly 6 to 12 cycles, a sample-barcoded 5' primer and a J-beta primer mix were used. A single record per CDR3 protein comes from TCRdb applying MiXCR to the 5' RACE reads. The sample yields about 780,000 distinct CDR3 sequences, about 26% seen once. A further study also used this sample, focusing on T cells of mothers and their children.

Sequenced input: blood. These receptors were collected from a boy aged 5 to 17 in good health.

This chain links TRBV6-1 with TRBJ2-1, with 10 bases lining up with TRBD1. The CDR3 consists of 16 residues. V lost 4 bases to trimming and J lost 6 bases; unmatched junction nucleotides: 9. The germline CDR1 and CDR2 sequences are MNHNS and SASEGT. Here the CDR3 DNA reads TGTGCCAGCAGTGTTCAAGGGACAGGGGCGTTCAATGAGCAGTTCTTC. Protein product: CASSVQGTGAFNEQFF.

There are a few counts of this clonotype. The chain is built from TRBV2 and TRBJ2-3; D possibly corresponds to TRBD2 (5 bases). Per the germline V gene, CDR1 is SNHLY and CDR2 is FYNNEI. This CDR3 is 14 amino acids long. The V and J ends lost 2 bases and 14 bases respectively, with 20 bases between them. The CDR3 DNA follows: TGTGCCAGCAGTGAAACAAGAGACCCAGCCGCGGGGTATTTT. It codes for CASSETRDPAAGYF.

The V call is TRBV7-2, the J call TRBJ1-1; tentative D call: TRBD1 (5 bases). Germline loops: CDR1 SGHTA, CDR2 FQGNSA. Trimming shortened V by 7 bases and J by 1 base, and 16 bases separated the two germline ends. The CDR3 is 15 amino acids. The CDR3 bases are TGTGCCAGCACCTTTAATTGGGGCCGGAACACTGAAGCTTTCTTT. It is translated as CASTFNWGRNTEAFF.

The chain is built from TRBV12-3 or TRBV12-4 and TRBJ1-5, with a possible D match to TRBD1 (6 bases). Trimming pared 5 bases from V and 11 bases from J, leaving 16 bases between. The CDR3 has 13 amino acids. The CDR3 nucleotides read TGTGCCAGCAGTCCAACAGGGTCCCCGGCCCAGCATTTT. Translated, it gives CASSPTGSPAQHF.

This clonotype was seen a handful of times. This chain connects TRBV6-5 to TRBJ2-5; 7 nucleotides line up with TRBD2. The J call may not be correct, given that the DNA end is closer to TRBJ2-7. Germline CDR1 is MNHEY and CDR2 is SVGAGI. The CDR3 is 14 amino acids. The CDR3 is CASSAGTISYEQYF. The DNA for the CDR3 is TGTGCCAGCAGTGCCGGGACTATTAGCTACGAGCAGTACTTC.

This clonotype has more than one count but fewer than ten. The chain is built from TRBV21-1 and TRBJ2-1; TRBD2, the table's D call, lacks a check against the DNA. TRBV21-1 is a recognized pseudogene. This CDR3 region has 15 residues. The CDR3 reads CASSKERGGGNEQFF. Written as DNA, the CDR3 is TGTGCCAGCAGCAAAGAGCGCGGGGGGGGGAATGAGCAGTTCTTC.

The rearrangement links TRBV10-3 to TRBJ2-7; 8 positions agree with TRBD1. CDR1 is ENHRY, CDR2 SYGVKD, per germline. Trimming took 2 bases from V and 3 from J; bases not matched to a gene: 6. This CDR3 spans 15 amino acids. The CDR3 sequence: CAISEPDRASYEQYF. The CDR3, as DNA: TGTGCCATCAGTGAGCCGGACAGGGCAAGCTACGAGCAGTACTTC.

This chain uses TRBV10-3 with TRBJ2-1; 10 bases align to TRBD2. V was pared by 4 bases and J by 3 bases, with 9 bases of the junction left unmatched. This CDR3 has 17 amino acids. The germline CDR1 and CDR2 sequences are ENHRY and SYGVKD. As DNA, the CDR3 is TGTGCCATCAGTGCCCCTATAGCGGGGGGACTCTACAATGAGCAGTTCTTC. As protein: CAISAPIAGGLYNEQFF.

In this sample, this clonotype turned up many times. The chain links TRBV25-1 to TRBJ2-1, with D possibly matching TRBD1 (5 bases). V gave up 3 bases and J gave up 0 bases, with 12 bases separating them. CDR1 is MGHDK, CDR2 SYGVNS, per germline. The CDR3 extends over 16 amino acids. The CDR3 loop reads CASSDETASSYNEQFF. The CDR3, as DNA: TGTGCCAGCAGTGATGAGACAGCGAGCTCCTACAATGAGCAGTTCTTC. Looking up the rest from reference TRBV25-1 and TRBJ2-1 gives the full variable domain: EADIYQTPRYLVIGTGKKITLECSQTMGHDKMYWYQQDPGMELHLIHYSYGVNSTEKGDLSSESTVSRIRTEHFPLTLESARPSHTSQYLCASSDETASSYNEQFFGPGTRLTVL.

This clonotype was seen a single time. The chain uses TRBV11-2 and TRBJ2-5, with D unclear. The CDR3 extends over 15 amino acids. The germline V and J ends were trimmed by 4 bases and 5 bases, with 17 bases remaining between them. Germline V CDR1 and CDR2: SGHAT, FQNNGV. The CDR3 protein is CASSSIGSRWETQYF. The CDR3 DNA reads as TGTGCCAGCAGCTCCATAGGGTCCCGATGGGAGACCCAGTACTTC. The whole variable domain, remainder taken from reference TRBV11-2 and TRBJ2-5, is EAGVAQSPRYKIIEKRQSVAFWCNPISGHATLYWYQQILGQGPKLLIQFQNNGVVDDSQLPKDRFSAERLKGVDSTLKIQPAKLEDSAVYLCASSSIGSRWETQYFGPGTRLLVL.

The V and J genes are TRBV10-3 and TRBJ2-6; the D gene is possibly TRBD1 (5 bases). With 6 bases removed from V and 2 bases from J, the gap between germline ends came to 8 bases. CDR1 is ENHRY, CDR2 SYGVKD, per germline. CDR3 size: 14 residues. The CDR3 spells CAIRPDTGANVLTF. In nucleotides, the CDR3 is TGTGCCATCAGACCGGACACTGGGGCCAACGTCCTGACTTTC.

This clonotype has only a few counts. DNA of the CDR3: TGTGCCACCAGCAGGGGTCCTTTTCGGGGGGGCCAAGAGACCCAGTACTTC. Translation gives CATSRGPFRGGQETQYF. The chain carries TRBV15 and TRBJ2-5; 8 bases align to TRBD2. CDR1 and CDR2 from the germline V gene are LNHNV and YYDKDF (reference sequence). CDR3 length equals 17 residues. With 3 bases clipped from V and 1 base from J, the junction kept 10 bases outside the gene matches. The full variable domain, its missing parts supplied by reference TRBV15 and TRBJ2-5, is DAMVIQNPRYQVTQFGKPVTLSCSQTLNHNVMYWYQQKSSQAPKLLFHYYDKDFNNEADTPDNFQSRRPNTSFCFLDIRSPGLGDTAMYLCATSRGPFRGGQETQYFGPGTRLLVL.

The rearrangement uses TRBV9 and TRBJ2-1, with unresolved D. The germline CDR1 and CDR2 sequences are SGDLS and YYNGEE. V dropped 3 bases and J dropped 6 bases, with 16 bases sitting between them. This CDR3 has 15 residues. For the CDR3, the DNA is TGTGCCAGCAGCGCGAAGGGCGTCGCTGTCAATGAGCAGTTCTTC. Translating it yields CASSAKGVAVNEQFF.

This clonotype was found a few times. The chain employs TRBV20-1 and TRBJ2-3; 10 bases fit TRBD2. The CDR3 covers 14 residues. Per germline, CDR1 DFQATT and CDR2 SNEGSKA (reference sequence). Trimming removed 7 bases from V and 5 bases from J; junction bases left unmatched: 9. CDR3 bases: TGCAGTGGAGCTCTAGCGGGGGAGATAGATACGCAGTATTTT. It codes for CSGALAGEIDTQYF.

On this clonotype itself: The CDR3 ends on some other residue instead of the conserved phenylalanine or tryptophan, so this is likely a read error. The chain couples TRBV5-6 to TRBJ1-2; D is unresolved. Trimming stripped 0 bases from V and 5 bases from J, with 5 bases between. The length of the CDR3 is 12 residues. Germline CDR1 and CDR2: SGHDT and YYEEEE. The CDR3 sequence is CASSLGEYGYTL. The CDR3 DNA sequence: TGTGCCAGCAGCTTGGGTGAATATGGCTACACCCTC.

This clonotype was found many times. V usage is TRBV7-2 and J usage is TRBJ2-3; D is uncertain. The J call may be in error: the DNA end matches TRBJ2-5 better. CDR1 is SGHTA, CDR2 FQGNSA, per germline. The CDR3 spans 13 residues. For the CDR3, the DNA is TGTGCCAGCAGCTTCGGACCCACCGATACCCAGTACTTC. Amino acids: CASSFGPTDTQYF.

The chain has TRBV7-8 and TRBJ2-4; 8 bases align to TRBD1. The CDR3 length is 16 residues. Germline loops: CDR1 SGHVS, CDR2 FQNEAQ. Trimming cost V 0 bases and J 3 bases; bases outside gene matches: 4. Written as DNA, the CDR3 is TGTGCCAGCAGCTTAGCGGTGGGGACAGGCAAAAACATTCAGTACTTC. This codes for CASSLAVGTGKNIQYF.

This clonotype was observed a handful of times. The chain uses TRBV27 and TRBJ1-2; D is perhaps TRBD1 (6 bases). Germline loops: CDR1 MNHEY, CDR2 SMNVEV (reference sequence). This CDR3 spans 13 amino acids. Deletions cut 2 bases from V and 8 bases from J, with 12 bases between. CDR3 DNA: TGTGCCAGCAGTTTACACGGAGGGGGAGGCTACACCTTC. It encodes CASSLHGGGGYTF.